The 6 T cell receptor beta chains below come from one sample, sequenced in a study of blood T cell repertoires in COVID-19 (dated by TCRdb to about 2020). The library was produced with the immunoSEQ multiplex PCR assay. The source is immuneACCESS, and TCRdb retained only in-frame sequences with V and J called. Part of the clones is not carried over; for the studies checked, unresolved V genes explain less than half of this, and the remainder is unexplained. The sample table holds 100,000 to 110,000 clones, of which 85% were seen once. The top ten constitute roughly 13% of the sample. The sequenced sample was peripheral blood. The source of these receptors is a human donor in a cohort sampled during active COVID-19.

The chain carries TRBV29-1 and TRBJ2-7; maybe TRBD1 (6 bases). Per the germline V gene, CDR1 is SQVTM and CDR2 is ANQGSEA. CDR3 length: 11 residues. Deletions cut 6 bases from V and 2 bases from J, with 8 bases between. Here the CDR3 reads CSVTGPYEQYF. In nucleotides, the CDR3 is TGCAGCGTCACAGGGCCCTACGAGCAGTACTTC.

Only a few counts were recorded for this clone. V usage is TRBV5-1 and J usage is TRBJ2-3, with 10 bases lining up with TRBD2. The CDR3 has 16 amino acids. V lost 0 bases, J lost 2 bases, and 3 bases stayed unmatched. Germline lookup yields CDR1 SGHRS and CDR2 YFSETQ. DNA for the CDR3: TGCGCCAGCAGCTTGGGGACTAGCGGCCTCACAGATACGCAGTATTTT. The encoded protein is CASSLGTSGLTDTQYF.

The rearrangement uses TRBV27 and TRBJ2-3; D remains ambiguous. Germline lookup yields CDR1 MNHEY and CDR2 SMNVEV (reference sequence). The CDR3 totals 18 residues. V was cut by 3 bases and J by 1 base, with 20 bases left in between. The CDR3 here is CASSFRPPRQRGTDTQYF. CDR3 in DNA: TGTGCCAGCAGTTTCCGACCCCCCCGGCAGCGCGGCACAGATACGCAGTATTTT.

The J gene is TRBJ1-2, the V gene TRBV10-3; no clear D gene. The V and J ends lost 10 bases and 0 bases respectively, with 21 bases between them. The germline V gene encodes CDR1 ENHRY and CDR2 SYGVKD. This CDR3 is built from 16 residues. CDR3 coding DNA: TGTGCCACGAATTCATGGGCCCGATTGTCTAACTATGGCTACACCTTC. It yields the protein CATNSWARLSNYGYTF.

This chain links TRBV4-3 with TRBJ2-5; possible D gene TRBD2, 5 bases. The ends were cut back, 0 bases at V and 4 bases at J, with 15 bases in the middle. Looked up from germline, CDR1 is LGHNA and CDR2 is YSLEER. The length of the CDR3 is 16 residues. The CDR3 coding sequence is TGCGCCAGCAGCCAAGAATTCGGACTCTCAGTAGAGACCCAGTACTTC. The encoded protein is CASSQEFGLSVETQYF.

This rearrangement joins TRBV5-1 to TRBJ1-3; unclear D gene. Trimming shortened V by 0 bases and J by 2 bases, and 15 bases separated the two germline ends. The CDR3 contains 17 residues. Germline V gene sequence: CDR1 SGHRS, CDR2 YFSETQ. CDR3 amino acids: CASSLVAGEEAGNTIYF. The CDR3 bases are TGCGCCAGCAGCTTGGTGGCGGGAGAGGAAGCTGGAAACACCATATATTTT.